The subject of this entry is one TCR beta chain. This specimen belongs to a study of blood T cell repertoires in COVID-19. Study context: Samples taken during acute and convalescent COVID-19 were collected in the United States, Italy and Spain. Sources were T cells, B-cell-depleted T cells, or PBMCs; the material itself was cDNA or gDNA.

Source study methods: Nucleated cell counts were estimated from reference gene primer amplification. Produced via immunoSEQ multiplex PCR; TCRdb's table is partial and in-frame only. The D gene and trimming were derived from the DNA, and the V and J assignments and clone size from that table. The profile shows 150,000 to 200,000 clones, more than 75% of them singletons. The CDR3 spans 11 residues. From germline, CDR1 is SEHNR and CDR2 FQNEAQ (reference sequence). V lost 7 bases and J lost 3, with 6 bases in between. The clonotype originates from a middle-aged man with acute or convalescent COVID-19. The chain uses TRBV7-9 and TRBJ1-1; the D gene is possibly TRBD1 (6 bases). Sample: peripheral blood. In DNA form, the CDR3 reads TGTGCCAGCACAGGGGACACTGAAGCTTTCTTT. This encodes CASTGDTEAFF.